This T cell receptor (beta chain) was observed in a study of cytomegalovirus exposure and HLA in healthy donors. Study conclusions and caveats: According to an earlier analysis, most TCR beta V segments yielded productive rearrangements about 87% or about 30% of the time.

The PCR used 60 Vbeta and 13 Jbeta primers. Here immunoSEQ multiplex PCR was the method, and the copy in TCRdb shows in-frame clones only, minus some. The sample holds around 70,000 clones. With regard to this clone: Its target is not known.

This CDR3 spans 14 amino acids. V was shortened by 4 bases and J by 2 bases, with 10 bases between the two germline ends. In germline, CDR1 is SGHRS, CDR2 YFSETQ. The V call is TRBV5-1, the J call TRBJ1-3, with D perhaps matching TRBD1 (5 bases). This TCR came from a middle-aged man in good health and CMV-seronegative. The sequencing input was PBMCs. Here the CDR3 reads CASSDDRTGNTIYF. In nucleotides, the CDR3 is TGCGCCAGCAGCGATGACAGAACTGGAAACACCATATATTTT.